The clone carrying this TCR beta chain showed up many times. What it binds is unknown. In making TCR beta libraries, quantitative 5'-RACE with molecular barcodes was used. TCRdb independently ran MiXCR on the 5' RACE reads; one entry per CDR3 protein. The data contain 35,000 to 50,000 distinct CDR3 sequences, around 3% of them seen just once; the ten biggest clones take up about 3%. This entry is derived from a study of CD8 T cells in ankylosing spondylitis. Per the germline V gene, CDR1 is SGDLS and CDR2 is YYNGEE. V shed 4 bases and J shed 8 bases, with 13 bases lying between them. This CDR3 contains 13 residues. Study-level results: Disease-associated clones were reportedly significantly overrepresented in matched ankylosing spondylitis synovial fluid. Disease-linked clones were found to be CD8+ and relatively rare in peripheral blood. The study identified a TCR beta motif of under ten highly homologous variants that appeared characteristic of ankylosing spondylitis blood.

The specimen was blood, either unsorted or a sorted T cell fraction (not recorded which). V is TRBV9 and J is TRBJ2-1, with D unresolved. The sequence came from a male donor with ankylosing spondylitis or in good health (not recorded which). The CDR3 loop reads CASSPPAVDEQFF. For the CDR3, the DNA is TGTGCCAGCAGCCCCCCGGCGGTGGATGAGCAGTTCTTC.